Listed here are 22 T cell receptor beta chains from one sample, sequenced in a study of cytotoxic CD8 clonotypes in ibrutinib-treated CLL. Measured with immunoSEQ multiplex PCR; TCRdb has only the in-frame clones, and not every one. In the table there are around 310,000 clones, about 80% of which are singletons. The sample consisted of PBMCs, taken before ibrutinib treatment. These receptors originate from a human donor with chronic lymphocytic leukemia.

This clone was picked up one time. J is TRBJ2-2 and V is TRBV7-2, with 9 nucleotides matching TRBD1. Looked up from germline, CDR1 is SGHTA and CDR2 is FQGNSA. Trimming took 4 bases from V and 5 from J; bases not matched to a gene: 8. The length of the CDR3 is 16 residues. CDR3 bases: TGTGCCAGCAGCTCAAGACGGGACAGGGAGACCGGGGAGCTGTTTTTT. This gives the protein CASSSRRDRETGELFF. Variable domain in full (rest from reference TRBV7-2 and TRBJ2-2): GAGVSQSPSNKVTEKGKDVELRCDPISGHTALYWYRQSLGQGLEFLIYFQGNSAPDKSGLPSDRFSAERTGGSVSTLTIQRTQQEDSAVYLCASSSRRDRETGELFFGEGSRLTVL.

The rearrangement joins TRBV4-3 to TRBJ2-7; tentative D call: TRBD2 (5 bases). The germline gives CDR1 LGHNA, CDR2 YSLEER. This CDR3 region has 15 residues. The V end was cut by 1 base, the J end by 2 bases, with 12 bases between. The CDR3 DNA follows: TGCGCCAGCAGCCAAGGGAGTAGCGAGGCCTACGAGCAGTACTTC. This sequence encodes CASSQGSSEAYEQYF.

This clone was seen just once. This chain links TRBV4-1 with TRBJ2-4; 8 nucleotides match TRBD2. Per the germline V gene, CDR1 is MGHRA and CDR2 is YSYEKL. Trimming cost V 2 bases and J 5 bases; bases outside gene matches: 2. CDR3 length equals 14 residues. The CDR3 bases are TGCGCCAGCAGCCAACAAGCGGGAGAAAACATTCAGTACTTC. It translates to CASSQQAGENIQYF.

This chain joins TRBV30 and TRBJ1-2, with D hard to call. Germline V gene data show CDR1 as GTSNPN and CDR2 as SVGIG (reference sequence). CDR3 length: 13 amino acids. With 1 base removed from V and 8 bases from J, the gap between germline ends came to 14 bases. In DNA, the CDR3 is TGTGCCTGGAGTGGGCCCTTCGTGGACGGCTACACCTTC. Protein product: CAWSGPFVDGYTF.

The rearrangement links TRBV7-8 to TRBJ1-3; no clear D. Germline loops: CDR1 SGHVS, CDR2 FQNEAQ. V lost 0 bases to trimming and J lost 2 bases, with 8 bases between them. The CDR3 has 15 amino acids. The CDR3 region is CASSLALGTGNTIYF. For the CDR3, the DNA is TGTGCCAGCAGCTTAGCGTTGGGGACTGGAAACACCATATATTTT.

This clone was detected only a few times. This rearrangement joins TRBV7-9 to TRBJ2-5; perhaps TRBD2 as D (5 bases). The CDR3 runs 15 residues. Germline V gene sequence: CDR1 SEHNR, CDR2 FQNEAQ (reference sequence). V was shortened by 2 bases and J by 4 bases, with 14 bases between the two germline ends. CDR3 residues: CASSLRRLARETQYF. In DNA, the CDR3 is TGTGCCAGCAGCTTAAGGCGGCTAGCTCGAGAGACCCAGTACTTC.

The rearrangement uses TRBV5-1 and TRBJ2-7; the match to TRBD1 covers 8 bases. Germline V gene lookup returns CDR1 SGHRS and CDR2 YFSETQ. This CDR3 has 15 residues. J was trimmed by 7 bases and V by 1 base; bases with no gene match: 10. The CDR3, as DNA: TGCGCCAGCAGCTTGTCGGGACAGGCCGTCGGGGAGCAGTACTTC. Amino acids: CASSLSGQAVGEQYF. Complete variable domain (other parts from reference TRBV5-1 and TRBJ2-7): KAGVTQTPRYLIKTRGQQVTLSCSPISGHRSVSWYQQTPGQGLQFLFEYFSETQRNKGNFPGRFSGRQFSNSRSEMNVSTLELGDSALYLCASSLSGQAVGEQYFGPGTRLTVT.

This clone has only a few counts. The chain links TRBV29-1 to TRBJ2-1; a possible D gene is TRBD1 (5 bases). The CDR3 has 11 amino acids. CDR1 is SQVTM, CDR2 ANQGSEA, per germline. Deletions cut 6 bases from V and 8 bases from J, with 11 bases between. For the CDR3, the DNA is TGCAGCGTCGCGGACATGTATGAGCAGTTCTTC. Encoded protein: CSVADMYEQFF.

The chain couples TRBV29-1 to TRBJ2-5; D gene uncertain. CDR1 and CDR2 from the germline V gene are SQVTM and ANQGSEA. The CDR3 length is 12 residues. V dropped 7 bases and J dropped 5 bases, with 14 bases sitting between them. The CDR3 nucleotides are TGCAGCGCCGTACGGACCGGGGAGACCCAGTACTTC. This codes for CSAVRTGETQYF.

A few counts support this clone. The chain couples TRBV30 to TRBJ1-2; D remains unclear. CDR1 is GTSNPN, CDR2 SVGIG, per germline (reference sequence). V gave up 4 bases and J gave up 7 bases, with 10 bases separating them. The CDR3 sequence is 11 residues long. CDR3 sequence: CAWNGVAGYTF. In nucleotides, the CDR3 is TGTGCCTGGAACGGGGTGGCTGGCTACACCTTC.

This clone has only a few counts. The chain links TRBV2 to TRBJ1-2, with TRBD1 as a possible D gene (6 bases). This CDR3 has 12 amino acids. Germline V gene lookup returns CDR1 SNHLY and CDR2 FYNNEI. Between the trimmed V and J ends, which lost 7 bases and 10 bases, there was a span of 16 bases. The DNA for the CDR3 is TGTGCCAGCACAACTTGGGGGGCGCACTACACCTTC. Translating it yields CASTTWGAHYTF.

This clone was counted a single time. The chain has TRBV11-2 and TRBJ2-7; 13 bases are a match to TRBD2. Trimming at V came to 5 bases and at J to 7 bases, leaving 14 bases not matched to a gene. This CDR3 comprises 17 residues. CDR1 and CDR2 from the germline V gene are SGHAT and FQNNGV. This CDR3 is CASSRTGTSGTGGEQYF. The CDR3 DNA follows: TGTGCCAGCAGCAGAACCGGGACTAGCGGGACGGGGGGGGAGCAGTACTTC.

The gene calls are TRBV27 and TRBJ1-4; tentative D call: TRBD1 (5 bases). V was pared by 3 bases and J by 14 bases, with 16 bases between. The CDR3 is made up of 13 amino acids. Germline V gives CDR1 MNHEY, CDR2 SMNVEV (reference sequence). The CDR3 here is CASSFLGGSGLFF. The CDR3 DNA reads as TGTGCCAGCAGTTTCCTCGGGGGAAGTGGGCTGTTTTTT.

The chain uses TRBV28 and TRBJ2-7; 9 nucleotides match TRBD1. In germline, CDR1 is MDHEN, CDR2 SYDVKM. CDR3 length equals 13 residues. The V and J ends lost 6 bases and 3 bases, in that order; junction bases with no gene match: 3. Here the CDR3 DNA reads TGTGCCAGCAGCCCGGGACAGGGCTACGAGCAGTACTTC. Protein sequence: CASSPGQGYEQYF.

J is TRBJ2-5 and V is TRBV19; D unclear. The germline gives CDR1 LNHDA, CDR2 SQIVND (reference sequence). There are 14 residues in the CDR3. Trimming removed 6 bases from V and 0 bases from J, with 11 bases in between. The CDR3 coding sequence is TGTGCCAGTAGCTGGGGTGGGTACCAAGAGACCCAGTACTTC. It translates to CASSWGGYQETQYF.

The rearrangement joins TRBV19 to TRBJ1-5; 10 nucleotides match TRBD1. This CDR3 region has 18 residues. The junction had 10 bases not matched to a gene; V was cut back by 5 bases and J by 0 bases. Germline CDR1 reads LNHDA; CDR2 reads SQIVND (reference sequence). The CDR3 DNA reads TGTGCCAGTAGTCTGGGGACAGGGGTGGGGTATAGCAATCAGCCCCAGCATTTT. This sequence encodes CASSLGTGVGYSNQPQHF.

This chain joins TRBV5-6 and TRBJ1-3; D not resolved. CDR3 length: 16 residues. V gave up 1 base and J gave up 0 bases, with 11 bases separating them. Germline CDR1 reads SGHDT; CDR2 reads YYEEEE. CDR3 sequence (DNA): TGTGCCAGCAGCTTGTTGAGGAACTACTCTGGAAACACCATATATTTT. Amino acid sequence: CASSLLRNYSGNTIYF. The full variable domain, its missing parts supplied by reference TRBV5-6 and TRBJ1-3, is DAGVTQSPTHLIKTRGQQVTLRCSPKSGHDTVSWYQQALGQGPQFIFQYYEEEERQRGNFPDRFSGHQFPNYSSELNVNALLLGDSALYLCASSLLRNYSGNTIYFGEGSWLTVV.

This chain connects TRBV7-6 to TRBJ2-2, with 12 bases identical to TRBD2. V lost 1 base and J lost 5; bases outside the gene matches: 14. The CDR3 runs 20 residues. The V gene's germline CDR1 is SGHVS and CDR2 FNYEAQ. CDR3 in amino acids: CASSLDIPSGRAGVTGELFF. CDR3 nucleotide sequence: TGTGCCAGCAGCTTAGATATACCTAGCGGGAGGGCCGGTGTGACCGGGGAGCTGTTTTTT.

The chain couples TRBV7-6 to TRBJ2-7; 8 positions match TRBD2. The CDR3 covers 17 residues. J lost 5 bases, V lost 2 bases, and 14 bases had no gene match. Germline assignment: CDR1 SGHVS and CDR2 FNYEAQ. The CDR3 region is CASSLTRGGGVANEQYF. The DNA for the CDR3 is TGTGCCAGCAGCTTAACCCGGGGGGGAGGTGTTGCCAACGAGCAGTACTTC.

This clone occurred once. The chain links TRBV19 to TRBJ2-7; D possibly corresponds to TRBD1 (5 bases). CDR1 LNHDA and CDR2 SQIVND come from the germline V gene (reference sequence). CDR3 length: 14 amino acids. Trimming took off 1 base at V and 3 bases at J, with 10 bases between the two ends. CDR3 sequence reads: CASSIGSRVYEQYF. The CDR3 region has the DNA TGTGCCAGTAGTATAGGGTCCAGGGTCTACGAGCAGTACTTC.

The chain combines TRBV30 with TRBJ2-7; no definite D call. The CDR3 sequence is 12 residues long. Trimming cost V 2 bases and J 4 bases, with 9 bases left between them. Germline values: CDR1 GTSNPN, CDR2 SVGIG (reference sequence). Here the CDR3 reads CAWSRIGYEQYF. CDR3 nucleotide sequence: TGTGCCTGGAGTCGAATAGGGTACGAGCAGTACTTC.

Regarding this clone: Sequence at one end of the junction differs from germline and may be a read error. The CDR3 nucleotides are TGTGCCAGCAGCTTCGTGGGCCCCCCAACGATCTTC. It specifies CASSFVGPPTIF. The J gene is TRBJ2-1, the V gene TRBV7-2; no reliable D call. The CDR3 spans 12 residues. Germline V gene data show CDR1 as SGHTA and CDR2 as FQGNSA.